Presented here are 18 T cell receptor beta chains from one specimen sequenced in a study of T cells in localized non-small cell lung cancer. Data came from immunoSEQ multiplex PCR; TCRdb stores just in-frame clones and leaves some out. The top ten clones hold over 4% of a sample with roughly 90,000 clones, approximately 90% of them seen once. The specimen was PBMCs, collected before any cancer treatment. The receptors stem from a woman aged 35 to 70 with stage II squamous cell lung carcinoma.

This clone occurred once. The chain uses TRBV28 and TRBJ1-2, with a weak D call TRBD1 (5 bases). The V gene's germline CDR1 is MDHEN and CDR2 SYDVKM. The germline V and J ends were trimmed by 2 bases and 0 bases, with 7 bases remaining between them. CDR3 length: 14 amino acids. Here the CDR3 DNA reads TGTGCCAGCAGTTTAGGGACCGCTAACTATGGCTACACCTTC. As protein: CASSLGTANYGYTF.

V gene TRBV28 combines with J gene TRBJ1-2; D unclear. Per germline, CDR1 MDHEN and CDR2 SYDVKM. V was trimmed by 3 bases and J by 4 bases, leaving 12 bases between them. The CDR3 is 14 amino acids. The CDR3 DNA reads as TGTGCCAGCAGTTTCTTGGGATCAGGCTATGGCTACACCTTC. Amino acid sequence: CASSFLGSGYGYTF.

This chain connects TRBV30 to TRBJ1-4; TRBD1 might be the D (5 bases). CDR1 and CDR2 from the germline V gene are GTSNPN and SVGIG (reference sequence). The CDR3 consists of 14 residues. The V end lost 2 bases, the J end lost 7 bases, and 14 bases lay between the germline ends. CDR3 sequence (DNA): TGTGCCTGGAGTCCGCCGGGGGGGACTGAAAAACTGTTTTTT. It codes for CAWSPPGGTEKLFF.

The CDR3 is CASRLGTGGTETQYF. The CDR3 DNA follows: TGTGCCAGCAGGCTCGGGACAGGGGGCACAGAGACCCAGTACTTC. The J gene is TRBJ2-5, the V gene TRBV6-5; TRBD1 agrees at 12 bases. V shed 6 bases and J 4 bases; nucleotides not matched to a gene: 6. The CDR3 consists of 15 residues. Germline CDR1 MNHEY, CDR2 SVGAGI.

The V gene is TRBV7-9, the J gene TRBJ1-1; D uncertain. This CDR3 contains 14 residues. The germline gives CDR1 SEHNR, CDR2 FQNEAQ (reference sequence). The germline V and J ends were trimmed by 4 bases and 0 bases, with 9 bases remaining between them. The CDR3 protein is CASSSAEVNTEAFF. Here the CDR3 DNA reads TGTGCCAGCAGCTCCGCTGAGGTGAACACTGAAGCTTTCTTT. The full variable domain, completed using reference TRBV7-9 and TRBJ1-1, is DTGVSQNPRHKITKRGQNVTFRCDPISEHNRLYWYRQTLGQGPEFLTYFQNEAQLEKSRLLSDRFSAERPKGSFSTLEIQRTEQGDSAMYLCASSSAEVNTEAFFGQGTRLTVV.

V usage is TRBV5-1 and J usage is TRBJ2-1; 8 positions match TRBD1. V shed 2 bases and J 5 bases; nucleotides not matched to a gene: 6. This CDR3 has 15 residues. Germline V gene data show CDR1 as SGHRS and CDR2 as YFSETQ. The CDR3 DNA is TGCGCCAGCAGCTTCGGAACAGGGGGGAACAATGAGCAGTTCTTC. The encoded protein is CASSFGTGGNNEQFF.

Remarks on this clone: This same CDR3 is encoded by further DNA sequences in the sample. This chain uses TRBV19 with TRBJ1-2, with D tentatively TRBD1 (5 bases). V shed 5 bases and J shed 3 bases, with 7 bases lying between them. This CDR3 spans 12 amino acids. Per the germline V gene, CDR1 is LNHDA and CDR2 is SQIVND (reference sequence). CDR3 coding DNA: TGTGCCAGTAGTCCAGGGTACTATGGCTACACCTTC. Its protein product is CASSPGYYGYTF.

A remark on this clone: Other DNA variants within this sample encode the same CDR3. The genes are TRBV5-1 and TRBJ1-2; D not certain. This CDR3 comprises 13 residues. Germline V gives CDR1 SGHRS, CDR2 YFSETQ. V lost 4 bases to trimming and J lost 5 bases, with 12 bases between them. The CDR3 DNA reads as TGCGCCAGCAGCCCTGGTGGCGGATATGGCTACACCTTC. It encodes CASSPGGGYGYTF.

The V and J genes are TRBV19 and TRBJ2-1, with D possibly matching TRBD2 (6 bases). Trimming shortened V by 6 bases and J by 7 bases, and 13 bases separated the two germline ends. The germline CDR1 and CDR2 sequences are LNHDA and SQIVND (reference sequence). The CDR3 loop spans 13 amino acids. The CDR3 DNA follows: TGTGCCAGTAGAGGGAATGGGGGGAATGAGCAGTTCTTC. Translated: CASRGNGGNEQFF. The full variable domain, with the rest looked up from reference TRBV19 and TRBJ2-1, is DGGITQSPKYLFRKEGQNVTLSCEQNLNHDAMYWYRQDPGQGLRLIYYSQIVNDFQKGDIAEGYSVSREKKESFPLTVTSAQKNPTAFYLCASRGNGGNEQFFGPGTRLTVL.

This chain links TRBV30 with TRBJ1-2, with D possibly being TRBD1 (5 bases). Germline assignment: CDR1 GTSNPN and CDR2 SVGIG (reference sequence). CDR3 size: 14 residues. V was clipped by 2 bases and J by 4 bases, with 14 bases between them. The CDR3 loop reads CAWSPPGGFYGYTF. In nucleotides, the CDR3 is TGTGCCTGGAGTCCCCCGGGGGGATTCTATGGCTACACCTTC.

V usage is TRBV19 and J usage is TRBJ1-2; D is perhaps TRBD1 (6 bases). Germline CDR1 reads LNHDA; CDR2 reads SQIVND (reference sequence). CDR3 length: 15 amino acids. With 8 bases removed from V and 4 bases from J, the gap between germline ends came to 20 bases. CDR3 in amino acids: CASRSRSIGGYGYTF. CDR3 nucleotide sequence: TGTGCCAGTCGATCGCGGAGCATAGGGGGCTATGGCTACACCTTC.

The chain is built from TRBV29-1 and TRBJ2-2; no firm D call. Germline CDR1 is SQVTM and CDR2 is ANQGSEA. Trimming shortened V by 7 bases and J by 0 bases, and 15 bases separated the two germline ends. The CDR3 sequence is 15 residues long. The CDR3, as DNA: TGCAGCGCTAAAGGCACGGCCCCGAACACCGGGGAGCTGTTTTTT. It specifies CSAKGTAPNTGELFF.

The gene calls are TRBV7-8 and TRBJ2-1; D possibly matches TRBD1 or TRBD2 (5 bases each). This CDR3 has 16 residues. V lost 5 bases and J 8 bases, leaving 22 bases between the germline ends. Per the germline V gene, CDR1 is SGHVS and CDR2 is FQNEAQ. The CDR3 is CASSPFRDLQVDEQFF. In DNA, the CDR3 is TGTGCCAGCAGCCCGTTCCGGGACCTACAAGTGGATGAGCAGTTCTTC.

The DNA of the CDR3 is TGTGCCAGCCTTATACAACACCTTAGCAATCAGCCCCAGCATTTT. This gives the protein CASLIQHLSNQPQHF. The chain has TRBV6-1 and TRBJ1-5; the D is unclear. V lost 8 bases to trimming and J lost 0 bases, with 14 bases between them. Germline CDR1 MNHNS, CDR2 SASEGT. The CDR3 consists of 15 residues.

CDR3 DNA: TGCGCCAGCAGCCAGGGGTCACGGGGCAATCAGCCCCAGCATTTT. It is translated as CASSQGSRGNQPQHF. The rearrangement uses TRBV10-2 and TRBJ1-5, with a weak D call TRBD1 (6 bases). Germline V CDR1 and CDR2: WSHSY, SAAADI. This CDR3 has 15 residues. The ends were cut back, 6 bases at V and 2 bases at J, with 14 bases in the middle.

V gene TRBV7-2 combines with J gene TRBJ2-7; D is uncertain. V lost 1 base and J 2 bases, leaving 12 bases between the germline ends. Germline assignment: CDR1 SGHTA and CDR2 FQGNSA. The CDR3 contains 15 residues. The CDR3 nucleotides read TGTGCCAGCAGCTTAGGTGTGACTGCGCCCTACGAGCAGTACTTC. Translating gives CASSLGVTAPYEQYF.

The chain employs TRBV10-2 and TRBJ2-3; D ambiguous. V gave up 4 bases and J gave up 3 bases, with 2 bases separating them. Germline CDR1 reads WSHSY; CDR2 reads SAAADI. The CDR3 runs 11 residues. Written as DNA, the CDR3 is TGCGCCAGCAGTGTAACAGATACGCAGTATTTT. It codes for CASSVTDTQYF.

The chain employs TRBV19 and TRBJ1-1; TRBD1 is a possible D gene (6 bases). The CDR3 consists of 15 residues. V lost 7 bases to trimming and J lost 6 bases, with 21 bases between them. Germline lookup yields CDR1 LNHDA and CDR2 SQIVND (reference sequence). The CDR3 spells CASTPYRDWRAEAFF. The CDR3 DNA reads as TGTGCCAGTACCCCTTACAGGGACTGGCGGGCTGAAGCTTTCTTT.